A selection of T cell receptor beta chains follows, all from one sample in a study of T cell responses to AZD1222 COVID-19 vaccine. Only in-frame clones appear in the TCRdb table, and some are missing; sequencing was by immunoSEQ multiplex PCR. This sample yields roughly 100,000 clones, of which about 90% are seen a single time; approximately 20% belongs to the top ten. The material was peripheral blood, obtained on day 0 of AZD1222 vaccination. The receptors derive from an adult in good health. Each CDR3 is given without its conserved first and last residue. Fields, in order: clone size, V gene, J gene, CDR3 protein. The size entry is marked missing in some rows and otherwise reads once, few, many or a size class.

abundance: -; v_gene: TRBV12-5; j_gene: TRBJ2-7; CDR3aa: ASGGQVIYEQY
abundance: -; v_gene: TRBV4-1; j_gene: TRBJ1-2; CDR3aa: ASSQSLGSNYGYT
abundance: -; v_gene: TRBV13; j_gene: TRBJ2-2; CDR3aa: ASSLRQGGTGELF
abundance: -; v_gene: TRBV10-3; j_gene: TRBJ2-7; CDR3aa: AISPSFLDRENEQY
abundance: -; v_gene: TRBV6-2/TRBV6-3; j_gene: TRBJ2-7; CDR3aa: ASSTRGLATPYEQY
abundance: few; v_gene: TRBV7-2; j_gene: TRBJ1-1; CDR3aa: ASSFGREAF
abundance: -; v_gene: TRBV19; j_gene: TRBJ1-1; CDR3aa: ASSIEPNTEAF
abundance: -; v_gene: TRBV19; j_gene: TRBJ2-7; CDR3aa: ASTKRGSSYEQY
abundance: few; v_gene: TRBV25-1; j_gene: TRBJ2-6; CDR3aa: ASLSEGANVLT
abundance: -; v_gene: TRBV10-3; j_gene: TRBJ1-1; CDR3aa: AISVQGANTEAF
abundance: -; v_gene: TRBV6-2/TRBV6-3; j_gene: TRBJ2-3; CDR3aa: ASSYSLEAQY
abundance: -; v_gene: TRBV10-3; j_gene: TRBJ2-1; CDR3aa: AISPGGSGSEQF
abundance: -; v_gene: TRBV7-2; j_gene: TRBJ1-1; CDR3aa: ASKQDPMNTEAF
abundance: -; v_gene: TRBV6-2/TRBV6-3; j_gene: TRBJ1-6; CDR3aa: ASSTVNSPLH
abundance: few; v_gene: TRBV7-9; j_gene: TRBJ2-3; CDR3aa: ASSLGAESTDTQY
abundance: -; v_gene: TRBV5-1; j_gene: TRBJ2-3; CDR3aa: ASSLAGQGSTDTQY
abundance: -; v_gene: TRBV29-1; j_gene: TRBJ2-2; CDR3aa: SVGHTGELF
abundance: -; v_gene: TRBV19; j_gene: TRBJ2-7; CDR3aa: ASSDRGAYEQY
abundance: -; v_gene: TRBV9; j_gene: TRBJ2-3; CDR3aa: ASSPGAGTDTQY
abundance: few; v_gene: TRBV6-6; j_gene: TRBJ2-5; CDR3aa: ASRRFYGLAGQETQY
abundance: -; v_gene: TRBV19; j_gene: TRBJ2-7; CDR3aa: ASSGMGATSYEQY
abundance: -; v_gene: TRBV18; j_gene: TRBJ2-7; CDR3aa: ASSPLAGGTAYEQY
abundance: once; v_gene: TRBV7-2; j_gene: TRBJ1-3; CDR3aa: ASSLYPGGVLDTIY
abundance: -; v_gene: TRBV6-2/TRBV6-3; j_gene: TRBJ2-2; CDR3aa: ASSRGGNTGELF
abundance: few; v_gene: TRBV7-9; j_gene: TRBJ1-3; CDR3aa: ASTRQGSGNTIY
abundance: -; v_gene: TRBV6-5; j_gene: TRBJ2-2; CDR3aa: ASSYSGSHGAGELF
abundance: -; v_gene: TRBV19; j_gene: TRBJ2-1; CDR3aa: ASSISRQAANEQF
abundance: -; v_gene: TRBV6-5; j_gene: TRBJ1-2; CDR3aa: ASQWAGDGAYGYT
abundance: -; v_gene: TRBV7-2; j_gene: TRBJ1-2; CDR3aa: ASSLGQSLNYGYT
abundance: -; v_gene: TRBV11-2; j_gene: TRBJ1-4; CDR3aa: ASSFHRRNEKLF
abundance: -; v_gene: TRBV2; j_gene: TRBJ2-5; CDR3aa: ASTANPNNLDSQETQY
abundance: -; v_gene: TRBV2; j_gene: TRBJ2-1; CDR3aa: ASSDLSRNNEQF
abundance: -; v_gene: TRBV5-8; j_gene: TRBJ1-1; CDR3aa: ASSLSVNTEAF
abundance: few; v_gene: TRBV10-2; j_gene: TRBJ1-5; CDR3aa: ASSGTFGQPQH
abundance: -; v_gene: TRBV2; j_gene: TRBJ1-5; CDR3aa: ASSQGTGRQPQH
abundance: once; v_gene: TRBV5-1; j_gene: TRBJ2-3; CDR3aa: ASNPQVTDTQY
abundance: -; v_gene: TRBV24-1; j_gene: TRBJ1-6; CDR3aa: ATSDPGVPLH
abundance: once; v_gene: TRBV6-5; j_gene: TRBJ1-1; CDR3aa: ASSPGTGGSTEAF
abundance: -; v_gene: TRBV6-2/TRBV6-3; j_gene: TRBJ2-1; CDR3aa: ASSYPVAEQF
abundance: -; v_gene: TRBV19; j_gene: TRBJ2-3; CDR3aa: ASRPGLAGTDTQY
abundance: -; v_gene: TRBV10-3; j_gene: TRBJ2-3; CDR3aa: ATLPSFTDTQY
abundance: -; v_gene: TRBV7-6; j_gene: TRBJ1-5; CDR3aa: ASSLGQGGDQPQH
abundance: -; v_gene: TRBV9; j_gene: TRBJ2-7; CDR3aa: ASSVDSSDEQY
abundance: -; v_gene: TRBV10-2; j_gene: TRBJ1-5; CDR3aa: ASSVYDYSNQPQH
abundance: once; v_gene: TRBV5-1; j_gene: TRBJ2-6; CDR3aa: ASSSTGGAGANVLT
abundance: -; v_gene: TRBV28; j_gene: TRBJ1-1; CDR3aa: ASSFIMNTEAF
abundance: -; v_gene: TRBV5-4; j_gene: TRBJ1-1; CDR3aa: ASSPRQVMNTEAF
abundance: -; v_gene: TRBV19; j_gene: TRBJ2-1; CDR3aa: ASSRPGTGDGDEQF
abundance: few; v_gene: TRBV3-1/TRBV3-2; j_gene: TRBJ2-1; CDR3aa: ASRMRGAGNNEQF
abundance: -; v_gene: TRBV23-1; j_gene: TRBJ2-3; CDR3aa: ASSQNRDRPSTDTQY
abundance: -; v_gene: TRBV7-9; j_gene: TRBJ1-2; CDR3aa: ASNLGQGGGYT
abundance: -; v_gene: TRBV5-8; j_gene: TRBJ2-5; CDR3aa: ASSHRTSGSAGETQY
abundance: few; v_gene: TRBV21-1; j_gene: TRBJ2-1; CDR3aa: ASTQTAYNEQF
abundance: -; v_gene: TRBV19; j_gene: TRBJ1-1; CDR3aa: ASSIGWGPTEAF
abundance: -; v_gene: TRBV6-6; j_gene: TRBJ2-7; CDR3aa: ASSSLAGVNEQY
abundance: -; v_gene: TRBV10-3; j_gene: TRBJ2-1; CDR3aa: AIGETGGPYNEQF
abundance: -; v_gene: TRBV7-9; j_gene: TRBJ1-1; CDR3aa: ASSLVANTEAF
abundance: few; v_gene: TRBV4-2; j_gene: TRBJ1-1; CDR3aa: ASSQDFGQNTEAF
abundance: -; v_gene: TRBV12-3/TRBV12-4; j_gene: TRBJ1-1; CDR3aa: ASQPHLNTEAF